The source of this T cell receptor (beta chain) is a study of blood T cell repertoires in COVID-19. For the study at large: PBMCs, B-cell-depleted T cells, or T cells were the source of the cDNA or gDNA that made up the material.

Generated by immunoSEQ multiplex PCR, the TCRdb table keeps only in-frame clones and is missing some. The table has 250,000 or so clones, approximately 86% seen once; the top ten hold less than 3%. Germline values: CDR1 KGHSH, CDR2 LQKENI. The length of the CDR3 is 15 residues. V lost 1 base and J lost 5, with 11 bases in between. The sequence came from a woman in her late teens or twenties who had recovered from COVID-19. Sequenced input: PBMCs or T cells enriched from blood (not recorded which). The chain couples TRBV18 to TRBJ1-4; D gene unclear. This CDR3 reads CASSPRPDSNEKLFF. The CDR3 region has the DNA TGTGCCAGCTCACCACGACCAGACTCAAATGAAAAACTGTTTTTT.